Below are 26 T cell receptor beta chains sequenced from a single sample in a study of cytomegalovirus exposure and HLA in healthy donors (dated by TCRdb to about 2017). Library preparation used the immunoSEQ multiplex PCR assay. TCRdb's version of the immuneACCESS table is confined to in-frame rearrangements and falls short of the full clone set. An unresolved V gene accounts for under half of the shortfall where checked; the remainder is of unknown origin. Across this sample there are roughly 200,000 clones, with 81% seen only once. The ten most abundant clones make up less than 1.5% of the sample. Source material: PBMCs. Receptors originate from a woman in her 30s in good health and CMV-seronegative.

The chain links TRBV10-3 to TRBJ1-2; no reliable D call. The V gene lost 0 bases and the J gene lost 8 bases, with 7 bases spanning the gap. The length of the CDR3 is 12 residues. Germline-derived CDR1 and CDR2 are ENHRY and SYGVKD. CDR3 DNA sequence: TGTGCCATCAGTGAGTCTTTGACAGGCTACACCTTC. It specifies CAISESLTGYTF.

The chain has TRBV6-6 and TRBJ1-2, with D uncertain. The CDR3 runs to 12 residues. The V gene's germline CDR1 is MNHNY and CDR2 SVGAGI (reference sequence). V was clipped by 2 bases and J by 4 bases, with 5 bases between them. This CDR3 is CASSYDSYGYTF. The CDR3 nucleotides are TGTGCCAGCAGTTACGATAGCTATGGCTACACCTTC.

This sequence joins TRBV6-1 and TRBJ1-2, with 7 bases fitting TRBD1. After removal of 8 bases from V and 6 bases from J, the junction contained 9 bases not matched to a gene. Germline V CDR1 and CDR2: MNHNS, SASEGT. The CDR3 is 13 amino acids. CDR3 sequence reads: CASGTGDWNGYTF. CDR3 DNA sequence: TGTGCCAGCGGAACAGGGGACTGGAATGGCTACACCTTC.

This clone was observed a single time. The chain employs TRBV7-6 and TRBJ2-1; TRBD2 aligns across 8 bases. Germline CDR1 and CDR2: SGHVS and FNYEAQ. With V trimmed by 2 bases and J by 4 bases, 4 bases remained unmatched. CDR3 size: 15 residues. The CDR3 DNA sequence: TGTGCCAGCAGCTTACCGCGGGAGGCATACAATGAGCAGTTCTTC. Protein: CASSLPREAYNEQFF.

The rearrangement links TRBV6-1 to TRBJ2-3; 7 nucleotides agree with TRBD1. The CDR3 has 14 residues. Germline lookup yields CDR1 MNHNS and CDR2 SASEGT. V gave up 4 bases and J gave up 2 bases; unmatched junction bases: 3. The CDR3 reads CASSVQGITDTQYF. The CDR3 DNA sequence: TGTGCCAGCAGTGTACAGGGGATCACAGATACGCAGTATTTT.

The chain recombines TRBV28 with TRBJ2-7, with TRBD2 matching 10 bases. CDR1 MDHEN and CDR2 SYDVKM come from the germline V gene. Trimming removed 5 bases from V and 2 bases from J; junction bases left unmatched: 6. The CDR3 has 15 residues. The CDR3 DNA follows: TGTGCCAGCAGTGCAGCTAGCGGGGGTACCTACGAGCAGTACTTC. This translates into CASSAASGGTYEQYF.

This chain joins TRBV6-5 and TRBJ1-6, with 7 bases identical to TRBD1. Germline CDR1 is MNHEY and CDR2 is SVGAGI. The length of the CDR3 is 14 residues. After removal of 2 bases from V and 6 bases from J, the junction contained 1 base not matched to a gene. In DNA, the CDR3 is TGTGCCAGCAGTTACCGGGACAGTAATTCACCCCTCCACTTT. Translating gives CASSYRDSNSPLHF.

V is TRBV4-2 and J is TRBJ2-1; a weak D match, TRBD1 (5 bases). Germline V CDR1 and CDR2: LGHNA, YNFKEQ. With 1 base removed from V and 3 bases from J, the gap between germline ends came to 13 bases. The CDR3 contains 16 residues. CDR3 loop: CASSQVLQGGYNEQFF. The CDR3 DNA sequence: TGTGCCAGCAGCCAAGTCCTTCAGGGTGGCTACAATGAGCAGTTCTTC.

This chain uses TRBV6-1 with TRBJ1-2; a possible D gene is TRBD1 (6 bases). The V end was cut by 0 bases, the J end by 5 bases, with 22 bases between. Germline CDR1 MNHNS, CDR2 SASEGT. The CDR3 is made up of 18 amino acids. CDR3: CASSEAPLGQRLGYGYTF. CDR3 sequence (DNA): TGTGCCAGCAGTGAAGCGCCACTCGGACAGCGACTCGGGTATGGCTACACCTTC.

The genes are TRBV5-5 and TRBJ1-1; D not certain. Between the trimmed V and J ends, which lost 1 base and 0 bases, there was a span of 7 bases. This CDR3 region has 14 residues. Germline V gene data show CDR1 as SGHKS and CDR2 as YYEKEE (reference sequence). CDR3 DNA: TGTGCCAGCAGCTTGCCAGGAATGAACACTGAAGCTTTCTTT. This gives the protein CASSLPGMNTEAFF.

The rearrangement joins TRBV4-2 to TRBJ2-7; a possible D gene is TRBD1 (5 bases). Trimming stripped 0 bases from V and 1 base from J, with 10 bases between. Germline-derived CDR1 and CDR2 are LGHNA and YNFKEQ. This CDR3 spans 15 amino acids. CDR3 sequence: CASSQDWGSSYEQYF. CDR3 DNA sequence: TGTGCCAGCAGCCAAGATTGGGGCAGTTCCTACGAGCAGTACTTC.

This chain joins TRBV4-1 and TRBJ2-7; 8 nucleotides match TRBD1. CDR1 is MGHRA, CDR2 YSYEKL, per germline. The CDR3 spans 16 residues. The ends lost 3 bases at V and 3 bases at J; junction bases unmatched: 10. The CDR3 reads CASSHQRTGSFYEQYF. CDR3 bases: TGCGCCAGCAGCCACCAAAGGACAGGGTCCTTCTACGAGCAGTACTTC.

The chain has TRBV9 and TRBJ2-7, with TRBD1 identical over 7 bases. CDR1 and CDR2 (germline): SGDLS, YYNGEE. The V segment lost 0 bases and the J segment 2 bases; nucleotides outside the gene matches: 2. The CDR3 loop spans 14 amino acids. CDR3: CASSVEQGTYEQYF. The CDR3 DNA follows: TGTGCCAGCAGCGTAGAACAGGGGACCTACGAGCAGTACTTC.

The V and J genes are TRBV6-1 and TRBJ2-7; D ambiguous. This CDR3 has 13 residues. Germline CDR1 reads MNHNS; CDR2 reads SASEGT. V lost 4 bases to trimming and J lost 2 bases, with 9 bases between them. In DNA, the CDR3 is TGTGCCAGCAGTGCCACAGCCACCTACGAGCAGTACTTC. It codes for CASSATATYEQYF.

The sample holds a few counts of this clone. The chain links TRBV7-9 to TRBJ1-1, with a possible D match to TRBD1 (5 bases). V was clipped by 4 bases and J by 6 bases, with 12 bases between them. Germline V gene data show CDR1 as SEHNR and CDR2 as FQNEAQ (reference sequence). The CDR3 runs to 13 residues. In nucleotides, the CDR3 is TGTGCCAGCAGCTCCAATTGGGGGGCTGAAGCTTTCTTT. It codes for CASSSNWGAEAFF. Looking up the rest from reference TRBV7-9 and TRBJ1-1 gives the full variable domain: DTGVSQNPRHKITKRGQNVTFRCDPISEHNRLYWYRQTLGQGPEFLTYFQNEAQLEKSRLLSDRFSAERPKGSFSTLEIQRTEQGDSAMYLCASSSNWGAEAFFGQGTRLTVV.

V gene TRBV18 combines with J gene TRBJ2-7, with 12 bases matching TRBD1. J was trimmed by 5 bases and V by 3 bases; bases with no gene match: 5. The length of the CDR3 is 15 residues. The germline CDR1 and CDR2 sequences are KGHSH and LQKENI. The CDR3 DNA reads TGTGCCAGCTCACCGGGACAGGGGGCTTGGAACGAGCAGTACTTC. Its protein product is CASSPGQGAWNEQYF.

The genes are TRBV19 and TRBJ1-5, with 9 bases aligning to TRBD1. The CDR3 covers 16 residues. Looked up from germline, CDR1 is LNHDA and CDR2 is SQIVND (reference sequence). V trimming: 6 bases; J trimming: 4 bases; junction bases outside the gene matches: 10. The CDR3 here is CASRLPGQGSNQPQHF. CDR3 nucleotide sequence: TGTGCCAGTAGACTACCGGGACAGGGTTCTAATCAGCCCCAGCATTTT.

The J gene is TRBJ2-5, the V gene TRBV6-6; D might be TRBD2 (5 bases). This CDR3 has 13 amino acids. CDR1 is MNHNY, CDR2 SVGAGI, per germline (reference sequence). The germline V and J ends were trimmed by 7 bases and 4 bases, with 13 bases remaining between them. The CDR3 reads CASTHPAGETQYF. The CDR3 nucleotides are TGTGCCAGCACCCACCCTGCGGGAGAGACCCAGTACTTC.

The chain links TRBV6-1 to TRBJ2-3, with TRBD1 matching over 8 bases. With 5 bases clipped from V and 4 bases from J, the junction kept 8 bases outside the gene matches. Germline V lookup: CDR1 MNHNS, CDR2 SASEGT. The CDR3 consists of 15 residues. The chain's CDR3 is CASSTTGAGADTQYF. DNA for the CDR3: TGTGCCAGCAGTACGACAGGGGCCGGCGCAGATACGCAGTATTTT.

The chain has TRBV12-5 and TRBJ2-5; weak D call: TRBD2 (5 bases). V lost 2 bases, J lost 4 bases, and 8 bases lay in between. This CDR3 is built from 13 residues. CDR1 is LGHNT and CDR2 is FRNRAP in the germline V gene. The CDR3 region is CASGLLAGETQYF. Written as DNA, the CDR3 is TGTGCTAGTGGTTTGCTTGCGGGAGAGACCCAGTACTTC.

This chain connects TRBV30 to TRBJ2-3, with TRBD2 matching over 9 bases. Germline V CDR1 and CDR2: GTSNPN, SVGIG (reference sequence). V lost 5 bases, J lost 2 bases, and 8 bases stayed unmatched. CDR3 length: 15 residues. The CDR3 here is CAWGELAGSTDTQYF. CDR3 DNA sequence: TGTGCCTGGGGCGAGCTAGCGGGGTCCACAGATACGCAGTATTTT.

This clone was recorded only once. J is TRBJ2-7 and V is TRBV6-5, with 9 nucleotides matching TRBD1. CDR1 MNHEY and CDR2 SVGAGI come from the germline V gene. V shed 4 bases and J 4 bases; nucleotides not matched to a gene: 8. The length of the CDR3 is 15 residues. The CDR3 sequence: CASSSGQGAWYEQYF. The CDR3 DNA follows: TGTGCCAGCAGTTCGGGACAGGGAGCGTGGTACGAGCAGTACTTC.

V usage is TRBV5-4 and J usage is TRBJ2-1, with TRBD2 as a possible D gene (6 bases). Germline V gene data show CDR1 as SGHNT and CDR2 as YYREEE (reference sequence). V was clipped by 4 bases and J by 3 bases, with 14 bases between them. The CDR3 runs 15 residues. The CDR3 nucleotides are TGTGCCAGCAGCCAAACCGGAGGGCTCTACAATGAGCAGTTCTTC. Translated: CASSQTGGLYNEQFF.

This clone was detected a few times. The chain carries TRBV10-1 and TRBJ2-5, with TRBD2 as a possible D gene (5 bases). V lost 2 bases and J lost 5, with 9 bases in between. Per the germline V gene, CDR1 is WNHNN and CDR2 is SYGVQD (reference sequence). The CDR3 loop spans 13 amino acids. The CDR3 reads CASSERRRETQYF. CDR3 in DNA: TGCGCCAGCAGTGAGCGGCGGAGGGAGACCCAGTACTTC.

The V gene is TRBV9, the J gene TRBJ2-7, with 11 positions matching TRBD2. The germline CDR1 and CDR2 sequences are SGDLS and YYNGEE. V gave up 2 bases and J gave up 2 bases; unmatched junction bases: 6. This CDR3 contains 16 residues. The CDR3 reads CASSVASSGGTYEQYF. DNA of the CDR3: TGTGCCAGCAGCGTCGCCTCTAGCGGGGGGACCTACGAGCAGTACTTC.

The J gene is TRBJ2-2, the V gene TRBV6-5; 8 bases agree with TRBD2. CDR3 size: 15 residues. Losses at the gene ends were 6 bases for V and 4 bases for J; bases not matched to a gene: 7. Germline V lookup: CDR1 MNHEY, CDR2 SVGAGI. The chain's CDR3 is CASRAGTRSTGELFF. CDR3 sequence (DNA): TGTGCCAGCAGGGCCGGGACTAGGAGCACCGGGGAGCTGTTTTTT.